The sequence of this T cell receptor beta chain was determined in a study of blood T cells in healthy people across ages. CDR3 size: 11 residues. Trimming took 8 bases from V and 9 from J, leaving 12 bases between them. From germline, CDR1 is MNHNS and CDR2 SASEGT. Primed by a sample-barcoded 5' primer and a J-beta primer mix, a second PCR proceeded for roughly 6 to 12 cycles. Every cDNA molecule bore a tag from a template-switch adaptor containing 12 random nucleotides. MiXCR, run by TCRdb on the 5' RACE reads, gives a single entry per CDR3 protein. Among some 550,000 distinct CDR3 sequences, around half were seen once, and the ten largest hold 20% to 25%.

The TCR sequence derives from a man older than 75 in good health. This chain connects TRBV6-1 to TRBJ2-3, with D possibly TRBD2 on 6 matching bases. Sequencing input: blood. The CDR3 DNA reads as TGTGCCAGCGGCGGGGTGTCGACGCAGTATTTT. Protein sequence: CASGGVSTQYF.